This TCR beta chain derives from a study of cytomegalovirus exposure and HLA in healthy donors. Findings and caveats of the study: In an earlier analysis, most TCR beta V segments were productive about 87% or about 30% of the time. In a later analysis, TCR beta V- and J-gene trimming was associated with a missense DCLRE1C variant. Fewer N-insertions than the approximately 700-donor mean were reportedly shown by an Asian-associated ancestry cluster in a later analysis.

This CDR3 has 13 amino acids. The V gene's germline CDR1 is SGHAT and CDR2 FQNNGV. With 5 bases removed from V and 5 bases from J, the gap between germline ends came to 12 bases. Regarding donors, all were healthy bone marrow donors. The table lists this clone with a few counts. The antigen is not known. Primers included in the PCR were 60 Vbeta and 13 Jbeta primers. The table came from immunoSEQ multiplex PCR; TCRdb's copy has only in-frame clones and leaves some out. The sample lists roughly 100,000 clones, over 9.5% seen once, with 5% to 6.5% in the top ten. This sequence originates from a middle-aged man in good health and CMV-seropositive. The chain is built from TRBV11-2 and TRBJ2-5, with TRBD2 as a possible D gene (5 bases). Input material: PBMCs. This CDR3 is CASSPTSFETQYF. The CDR3 DNA sequence: TGTGCCAGCAGCCCAACTAGTTTTGAGACCCAGTACTTC.